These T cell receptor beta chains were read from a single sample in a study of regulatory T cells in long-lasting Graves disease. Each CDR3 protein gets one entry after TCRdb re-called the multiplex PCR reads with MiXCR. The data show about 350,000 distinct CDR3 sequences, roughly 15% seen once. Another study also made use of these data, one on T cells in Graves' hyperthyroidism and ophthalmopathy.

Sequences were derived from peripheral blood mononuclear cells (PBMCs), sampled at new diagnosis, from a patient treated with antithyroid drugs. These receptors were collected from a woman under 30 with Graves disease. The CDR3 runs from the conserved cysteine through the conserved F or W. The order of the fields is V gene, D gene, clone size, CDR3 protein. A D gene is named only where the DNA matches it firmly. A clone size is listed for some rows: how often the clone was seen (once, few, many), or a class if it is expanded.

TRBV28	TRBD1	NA	CASTPPPGQGAGGTEAFF
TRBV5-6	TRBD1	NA	CASSLGYRGIDSNQPQHF
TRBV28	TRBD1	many	CASSKRDRANTEAFF
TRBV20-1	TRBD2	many	CSANLAGGKNIQYF
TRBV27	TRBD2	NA	CASSSRLVLAGGYNEQFF
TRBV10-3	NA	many	CAISEQGGYGEQYF
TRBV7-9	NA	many	CASSLGGGQPQHF
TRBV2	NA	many	CASSGSGYNEQFF
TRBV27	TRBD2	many	CATRGASGSGEQFF
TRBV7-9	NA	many	CASSLVGSQETQYF
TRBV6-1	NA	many	CASSEAGNSPLHF
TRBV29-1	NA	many	CSVEGGGEQYF
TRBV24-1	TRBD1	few	CATSDDGYGQGGSYNEQFF
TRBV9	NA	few	CASSVGGTSWNEQFF
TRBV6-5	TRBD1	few	CASSYSGRGQNEQFF
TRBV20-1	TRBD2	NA	CSAKLAGVGDTQYF
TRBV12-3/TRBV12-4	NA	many	CASSPLARENGYTF
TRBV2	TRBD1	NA	CASSAGQGVHGYTF
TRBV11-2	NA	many	CASSRSYEQYF
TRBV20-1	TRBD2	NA	CSARGLAGDFSYNEQFF
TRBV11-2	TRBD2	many	CASRPGLAENTDTQYF
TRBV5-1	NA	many	CASSRGTSQETQYF
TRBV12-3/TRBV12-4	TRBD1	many	CATGTGVYEQYF
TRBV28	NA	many	CASSLVPLGELFF
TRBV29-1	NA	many	CSVQEYEQYF
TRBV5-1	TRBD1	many	CASSRDSITEAFF
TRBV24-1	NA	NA	CATGSSTDTQYF
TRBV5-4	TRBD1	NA	CASSRRGQGLNTGELFF
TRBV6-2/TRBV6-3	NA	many	CASMFAGVSSDEQFF
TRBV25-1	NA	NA	CASSVLTGWGEEQFF
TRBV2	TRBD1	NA	CASSSLGQKETQYF
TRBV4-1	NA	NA	CASSQEGSGTGANVLTF
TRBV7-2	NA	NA	CASSLSGGPNTGELFF
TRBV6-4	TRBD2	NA	CASSPGTSGGATDTQYF